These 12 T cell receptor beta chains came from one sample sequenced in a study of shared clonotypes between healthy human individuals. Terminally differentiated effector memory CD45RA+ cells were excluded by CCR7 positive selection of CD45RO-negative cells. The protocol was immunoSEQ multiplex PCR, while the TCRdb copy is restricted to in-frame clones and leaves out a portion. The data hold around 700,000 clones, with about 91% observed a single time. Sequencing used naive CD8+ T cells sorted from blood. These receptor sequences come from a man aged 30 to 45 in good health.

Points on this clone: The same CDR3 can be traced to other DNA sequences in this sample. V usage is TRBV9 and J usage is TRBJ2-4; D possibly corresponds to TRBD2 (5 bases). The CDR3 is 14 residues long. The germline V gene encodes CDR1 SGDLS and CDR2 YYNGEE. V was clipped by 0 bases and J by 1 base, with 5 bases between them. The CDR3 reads CASSVGGAKNIQYF. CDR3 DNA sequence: TGTGCCAGCAGCGTAGGAGGGGCCAAAAACATTCAGTACTTC.

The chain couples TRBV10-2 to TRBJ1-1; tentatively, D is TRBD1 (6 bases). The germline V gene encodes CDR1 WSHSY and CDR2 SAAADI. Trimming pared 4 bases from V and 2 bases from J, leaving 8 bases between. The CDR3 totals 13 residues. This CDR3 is CASSGGTNTEAFF. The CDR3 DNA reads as TGCGCCAGCAGTGGGGGGACAAACACTGAAGCTTTCTTT.

The CDR3 loop reads CSVEEGRAYEQYF. DNA of the CDR3: TGCAGCGTTGAAGAAGGGAGGGCCTACGAGCAGTACTTC. V gene TRBV29-1 combines with J gene TRBJ2-7; 7 bases agree with TRBD2. The CDR3 covers 13 residues. The J segment lost 2 bases and the V segment lost 0 bases, leaving 1 base of the junction unmatched. Germline-derived CDR1 and CDR2 are SQVTM and ANQGSEA.

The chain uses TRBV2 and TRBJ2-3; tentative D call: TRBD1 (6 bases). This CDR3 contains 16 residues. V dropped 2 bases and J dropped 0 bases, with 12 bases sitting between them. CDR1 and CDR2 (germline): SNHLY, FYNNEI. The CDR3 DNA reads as TGTGCCAGCAGTGAAAGGGACACCTACAGCACAGATACGCAGTATTTT. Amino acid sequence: CASSERDTYSTDTQYF.

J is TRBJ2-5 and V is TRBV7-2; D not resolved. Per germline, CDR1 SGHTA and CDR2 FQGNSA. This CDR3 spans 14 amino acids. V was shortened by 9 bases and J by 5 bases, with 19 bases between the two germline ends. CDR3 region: CASVNVGVGETQYF. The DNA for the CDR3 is TGTGCCAGTGTGAACGTTGGGGTGGGGGAGACCCAGTACTTC.

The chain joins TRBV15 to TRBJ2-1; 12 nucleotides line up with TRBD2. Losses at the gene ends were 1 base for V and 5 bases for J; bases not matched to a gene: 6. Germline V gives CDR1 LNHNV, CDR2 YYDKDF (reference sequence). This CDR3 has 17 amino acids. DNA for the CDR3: TGTGCCACCAGCAGAGTTCGGGCTAGCGGGAGGGACAATGAGCAGTTCTTC. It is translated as CATSRVRASGRDNEQFF.

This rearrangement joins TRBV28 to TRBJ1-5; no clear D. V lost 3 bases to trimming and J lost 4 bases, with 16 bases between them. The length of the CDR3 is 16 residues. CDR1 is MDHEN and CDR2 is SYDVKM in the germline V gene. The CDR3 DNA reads TGTGCCAGCAGTTTTAATCCGAGCCGCGTGAATCAGCCCCAGCATTTT. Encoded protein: CASSFNPSRVNQPQHF.

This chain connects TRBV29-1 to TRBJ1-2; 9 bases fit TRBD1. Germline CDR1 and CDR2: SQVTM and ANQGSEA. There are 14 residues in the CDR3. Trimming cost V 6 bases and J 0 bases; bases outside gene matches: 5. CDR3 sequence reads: CSVDRGVANYGYTF. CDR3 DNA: TGCAGCGTGGACAGGGGCGTAGCTAACTATGGCTACACCTTC.

The CDR3 protein is CASSPGTDTQYF. DNA for the CDR3: TGTGCCAGCAGCCCTGGCACAGATACGCAGTATTTT. This chain joins TRBV5-6 and TRBJ2-3; D unclear. The germline gives CDR1 SGHDT, CDR2 YYEEEE. CDR3 size: 12 residues. V was cut by 4 bases and J by 1 base, with 4 bases left in between.

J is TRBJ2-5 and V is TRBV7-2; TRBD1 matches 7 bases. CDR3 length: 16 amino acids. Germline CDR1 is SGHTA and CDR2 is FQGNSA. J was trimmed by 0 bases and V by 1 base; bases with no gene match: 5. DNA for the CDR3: TGTGCCAGCAGCTTAGTGTGGGACAGCAACCAAGAGACCCAGTACTTC. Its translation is CASSLVWDSNQETQYF.

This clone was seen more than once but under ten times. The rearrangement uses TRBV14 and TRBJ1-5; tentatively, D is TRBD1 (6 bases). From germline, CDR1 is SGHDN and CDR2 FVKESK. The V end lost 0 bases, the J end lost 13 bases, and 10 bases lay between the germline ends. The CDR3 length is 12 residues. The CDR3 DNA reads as TGTGCCAGCAGCCAAGAAATTCAGGGGCAGCATTTT. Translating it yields CASSQEIQGQHF. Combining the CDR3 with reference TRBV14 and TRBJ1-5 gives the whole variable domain EAGVTQFPSHSVIEKGQTVTLRCDPISGHDNLYWYRRVMGKEIKFLLHFVKESKQDESGMPNNRFLAERTGGTYSTLKVQPAELEDSGVYFCASSQEIQGQHFGDGTRLSIL.

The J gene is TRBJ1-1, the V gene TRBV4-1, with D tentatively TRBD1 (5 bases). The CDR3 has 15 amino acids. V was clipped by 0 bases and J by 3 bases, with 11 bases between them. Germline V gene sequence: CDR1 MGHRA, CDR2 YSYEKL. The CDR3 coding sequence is TGCGCCAGCAGCCAAGAAGTGGGGGATTACACTGAAGCTTTCTTT. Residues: CASSQEVGDYTEAFF.